This TCR beta chain was sequenced in a study of CD8+ T cells in alopecia areata. CDR3 length: 14 residues. The germline V gene has CDR1 SQVTM and CDR2 ANQGSEA. V shed 4 bases and J shed 0 bases, with 12 bases lying between them. Extraction of RNA preceded its reverse transcription into cDNA, which served as the sequencing template. TCRdb's table, derived via immunoSEQ multiplex PCR, lists solely in-frame clones and lacks some. Here the sample spans hundreds of thousands of clones, roughly two thirds being singletons. This TCR was sampled from a human donor with alopecia areata. The gene calls are TRBV29-1 and TRBJ1-1; D not certain. Specimen: CD4+ T cells sorted from blood, collected at week 0. The CDR3 sequence is CSVALSQVNTEAFF. The CDR3 DNA follows: TGCAGCGTTGCTCTCAGCCAGGTGAACACTGAAGCTTTCTTT.